This TCR beta chain was obtained from a study of OX40 agonist ivuxolimab in advanced cancers. Study in general: The dose-escalation cohort had hepatocellular carcinoma, melanoma, renal cell or head and neck cancer. Three patients got partial responses; one had hepatocellular carcinoma and two had cutaneous melanoma.

Regarding the study as a whole: In the expanded peripheral T cells, antigen specificity was never determined.

The CDR3 has 20 amino acids, counting both end residues. With baseline, cycle 4 day 1, and cycle 7 day 1 as timepoints, blood was sampled. Sequencing used immunoSEQ multiplex PCR; TCRdb keeps in-frame clones, though not all of them. The sample consists of fewer than 30,000 clones, about 76% of them appearing once. A word on this clone: The target antigen is unknown. The DNA is left out, because the CDR3 cannot be placed on it with certainty; the CDR3 is given as TCRdb lists it.

The sequenced sample was CD4+ or CD8+ T cells sorted from blood, obtained in a trial of the OX40 agonist ivuxolimab. This sequence joins TRBV21-1 and TRBJ1-3; whether TRBD1, the table's D call, matches the DNA was not checked. TRBV21-1 counts as a pseudogene. The TCR was taken from an adult with an advanced solid tumor such as melanoma, head and neck, liver or kidney cancer. CDR3: CASSKALRDRVVGSGNTIYF.